This TCR beta chain originates from a study of blood T cell repertoires in COVID-19. Study overall: Some COVID-19 samples were acute and others convalescent; all came from the United States, Italy and Spain. T cells, B-cell-depleted T cells, or PBMCs provided the cDNA or gDNA that served as material.

The CDR3 sequence is 15 residues long. The germline CDR1 and CDR2 sequences are SGDLS and YYNGEE. The V end lost 0 bases, the J end lost 2 bases, and 11 bases lay between the germline ends. Study processing details: Quantification of nucleated cells was approximated via reference gene primer amplification. Measured with immunoSEQ multiplex PCR; TCRdb has only the in-frame clones, and not every one. Clone size and the V and J calls come from that table; the DNA yielded D and trimming. The repertoire consists of about 90,000 clones, with less than 80% occurring once and the leading ten covering 14%. The chain combines TRBV9 with TRBJ1-1; D perhaps matches TRBD1 (6 bases). The receptor was derived from an elderly woman with acute or convalescent COVID-19. The sequenced material came from peripheral blood. The CDR3 here is CASSVEGVLNTEAFF. The CDR3 nucleotides are TGTGCCAGCAGCGTAGAGGGGGTTTTAAACACTGAAGCTTTCTTT.